This is a list of T cell receptor beta chains from one sample in a study of Ad26.COV2.S vaccination and SARS-CoV-2 variants. Data came from immunoSEQ multiplex PCR; TCRdb stores just in-frame clones and leaves some out. In the table there are about 400,000 clones, 83% of which are singletons. The sequences come from peripheral blood, collected in a trial of Ad26.COV2.S vaccine versus placebo. The receptors come from a person aged 18-60 years who received the Ad26.COV2.S COVID-19 vaccine or a placebo. The CDR3 runs from the conserved cysteine through the conserved F or W. The D gene is left open where the match is weak. The listing skips clone size in some rows; elsewhere it reads once, few, many or a size class.

V gene	clone size	D gene	J gene	CDR3 protein	CDR3 DNA
TRBV28	once	.	TRBJ1-1	CASLGRVLNTEAFF	TGTGCCAGCCTTGGTCGTGTCCTGAACACTGAAGCTTTCTTT
TRBV7-9	.	.	TRBJ1-3	CASSSRLPGSGNTIYF	TGTGCCAGCAGCTCCCGACTGCCGGGCTCTGGAAACACCATATATTTT
TRBV7-2	.	.	TRBJ2-1	CASSLRMQPREQFF	TGTGCCAGCAGCTTACGGATGCAGCCTCGTGAGCAGTTCTTC
TRBV20-1	.	.	TRBJ2-2	CSASSPGASTGELFF	TGCAGTGCTAGTTCTCCCGGGGCGAGCACCGGGGAGCTGTTTTTT
TRBV4-3	.	.	TRBJ1-6	CASSQDGRTGSPLHF	TGCGCCAGCAGCCAAGACGGGCGGACCGGTAGTCCCCTCCACTTT
TRBV7-9	.	.	TRBJ1-2	CASSPYGDIDYGYTF	TGTGCCAGCAGCCCTTATGGGGACATAGACTATGGCTACACCTTC
TRBV4-3	many	.	TRBJ1-2	CASSRRGGTNYGYTF	TGCGCCAGCAGCCGGAGGGGAGGGACTAACTATGGCTACACCTTC
TRBV19	.	TRBD1	TRBJ1-1	CASRLTGQGNTEAFF	TGTGCCAGTAGGCTGACGGGACAGGGGAACACTGAAGCTTTCTTT
TRBV6-5	.	TRBD2	TRBJ2-7	CASSVIAGDSYEQYF	TGTGCCAGCAGCGTGATAGCGGGGGACTCCTACGAGCAGTACTTC
TRBV10-3	.	TRBD2	TRBJ2-3	CAISDHGLAGGADTQYF	TGTGCCATCAGTGATCACGGACTAGCGGGAGGTGCAGATACGCAGTATTTT
TRBV2	.	TRBD1	TRBJ1-6	CASSTDRGAGSPLHF	TGTGCCAGCAGTACAGACAGGGGAGCTGGGTCACCCCTCCACTTT
TRBV15	once	.	TRBJ1-1	CATSSHPQGMNTEAFF	TGTGCCACCAGCAGCCACCCACAGGGAATGAACACTGAAGCTTTCTTT
TRBV20-1	.	.	TRBJ2-5	CSAPVQETQYF	TGCAGTGCCCCGGTCCAAGAGACCCAGTACTTC
TRBV9	.	.	TRBJ2-3	CASSEGPSEADTQYF	TGTGCCAGCAGCGAGGGGCCTAGTGAGGCAGATACGCAGTATTTT
TRBV7-9	.	.	TRBJ2-5	CASSSQTIGETQYF	TGTGCCAGCAGCTCTCAGACAATCGGGGAGACCCAGTACTTC
TRBV5-1	.	TRBD1	TRBJ2-7	CASSRTGSYEQYF	TGCGCCAGCAGCCGGACAGGGTCCTACGAGCAGTACTTC
TRBV27	.	.	TRBJ1-1	CASSSPGIEAFF	TGTGCCAGCAGTTCCCCGGGGATTGAAGCTTTCTTT
TRBV11-2	.	.	TRBJ2-1	CASSPTGSGGSEQFF	TGTGCCAGCAGCCCTACGGGGTCCGGGGGATCTGAGCAGTTCTTC
TRBV12-3/TRBV12-4	few	.	TRBJ1-5	CASSIGPQAPQHF	TGTGCCAGCAGTATCGGGCCCCAGGCGCCCCAGCATTTT
TRBV11-2	.	TRBD1	TRBJ1-2	CASSFANTGGGYTF	TGTGCCAGCAGCTTTGCGAATACAGGGGGCGGCTACACCTTC
TRBV2	.	TRBD2	TRBJ2-1	CASTPKGPSGAYNEQFF	TGTGCCAGCACTCCCAAGGGCCCTAGCGGGGCTTACAATGAGCAGTTCTTC
TRBV24-1	.	TRBD1	TRBJ2-7	CATSDFGDRGSEQYF	TGTGCCACCAGTGATTTTGGGGACAGGGGATCTGAGCAGTACTTC
TRBV5-1	once	.	TRBJ1-1	CASRQGTNTEAFF	TGCGCCAGCAGACAGGGTACCAACACTGAAGCTTTCTTT
TRBV19	.	TRBD2	TRBJ2-5	CASSHTSGDKETQYF	TGTGCCAGTAGTCACACTAGCGGTGACAAAGAGACCCAGTACTTC
TRBV5-1	.	TRBD1	TRBJ2-1	CASSSGTGNGEQFF	TGCGCCAGCAGCTCCGGGACAGGGAATGGCGAGCAGTTCTTC
TRBV5-1	.	.	TRBJ2-2	CASSLGDLTGELFF	TGCGCCAGCAGCTTGGGGGACCTCACCGGGGAGCTGTTTTTT
TRBV28	.	.	TRBJ2-7	CASRFGRLVHEQYF	TGTGCCAGCAGGTTTGGACGCCTCGTCCACGAGCAGTACTTC
TRBV3-1/TRBV3-2	.	.	TRBJ2-2	CASSQDLIYRTHTWTGELFF	TGTGCCAGCAGCCAAGATCTCATTTACAGGACCCACACCTGGACCGGGGAGCTGTTTTTT
TRBV28	few	TRBD1	TRBJ1-1	CASSSDRGLPEAFF	TGTGCCAGCAGTTCGGACAGGGGGCTCCCTGAAGCTTTCTTT